This TCR beta chain was observed in a study of control samples from healthy donors and cancer patients (dated by TCRdb to the early 2020s). At the junction V is shortened by 7 bases and J by 7 bases, with 20 bases in between. The CDR3 has 15 amino acids, counting the end cysteine and phenylalanine. Of the read, only the CDR3 DNA is kept; its 45 bases are in frame from base 1. Per the germline V gene, SGHTA is the CDR1 and FQGNSA is the CDR2. Details on this clone: This receptor's antigen is unknown. Base-call qualities are not available, and no considerably larger clone is one nucleotide away.

The protocol used for the library was the immunoSEQ multiplex PCR assay. In TCRdb, the immuneACCESS table is reduced to in-frame sequences with V and J assigned. These tables do not hold every clone; where another copy was compared, an unresolved V gene accounts for under half, and the others remain unexplained. This sample has about 90,000 clones in its table, and 85% to 95% of those were observed once. Clones ranked in the top ten supply approximately 1.5% of the sample. The rearranged segments are TRBV7-2 and TRBJ2-1; the D gene is possibly TRBD1 or TRBD2, each agreeing over 5 bases. The sample comprised blood. The receptor's source is a woman under 40 in good health. The nucleotides are TGTGCCAGCACCGAACAGGCTGGGACGGGTAATGAGCAGTTCTTC. Translation gives CASTEQAGTGNEQFF.